This TCR beta chain emerged from a study of blood T cell repertoires in COVID-19. About the research overall: Some COVID-19 samples were acute and others convalescent; all came from the United States, Italy and Spain.

The germline gives CDR1 SNHLY, CDR2 FYNNEI. The CDR3 consists of 16 residues. V was clipped by 5 bases and J by 3 bases; unmatched bases: 10. In the original workflow: Cell counts per sample came from amplifying reference gene primers. Here immunoSEQ multiplex PCR was the method, and the copy in TCRdb shows in-frame clones only, minus some. V, J and clone size are those of that table, while D and trimming were read from the DNA. The profile shows about 150,000 clones, 87% of them singletons. Sequencing was performed on peripheral blood. The TCR originated in a human donor in a cohort sampled during active COVID-19. V gene TRBV2 combines with J gene TRBJ1-5; TRBD1 aligns across 7 bases. The CDR3 DNA sequence: TGTGCCAGCAGTTCCCGGGACAGTCCCCCCAATCAGCCCCAGCATTTT. Translated, it gives CASSSRDSPPNQPQHF.